These T cell receptor beta chains were read from a single sample in a study of T-cell reconstitution after alpha-beta-depleted transplantation in children. MiXCR, run by TCRdb on the PCR reads, gives a single entry per CDR3 protein. The sample records 300,000 to 400,000 distinct CDR3 sequences, around 20% being singletons. The input for sequencing was PBMCs, mostly from graft donor cells, taken 180 days after TCRalphabeta/CD19-depleted stem cell transplant. These receptors were collected from a male patient aged 10 to 17 who had a stem cell transplant for acute lymphoblastic leukemia, so the T cells may come from the graft donor. The CDR3 runs from the conserved cysteine through the conserved F or W. The order of the fields is clone size, CDR3 length, J gene, V gene, D gene, CDR3 DNA, CDR3 protein. A D gene is named only where the DNA matches it firmly. Rows give clone size only sometimes, using once, few, many, or a class for an expanded clone.

>few|15|TRBJ1-5|TRBV20-1|TRBD1
TGCAGTGCCAAAGGGGACAGGTCTTTTAATCAGCCCCAGCATTTT
CSAKGDRSFNQPQHF
>few|17|TRBJ1-1|TRBV20-1|NA
TGCAGTGCTAGAGACGCGGCAGGCCACCTTAGGGGGACTGAAGCTTTCTTT
CSARDAAGHLRGTEAFF
>many|14|TRBJ2-3|TRBV5-1|NA
TGCGCCAGCAGCTTGGTTGGCTTCCCAGATACGCAGTATTTT
CASSLVGFPDTQYF
>NA|15|TRBJ2-3|TRBV7-3|NA
TGTGCCAGCAGCTTAACAAGGCAGTCCACAGATACGCAGTATTTT
CASSLTRQSTDTQYF
>few|19|TRBJ2-1|TRBV5-1|TRBD2
TGCGCCAGCAGCTTCGGAGCGGGACCTCCCACACCCCTCTACAATGAGCAGTTCTTC
CASSFGAGPPTPLYNEQFF
>few|13|TRBJ2-3|TRBV20-1|NA
TGCAGTGCTATCGACCCTAGCACAGATACGCAGTATTTT
CSAIDPSTDTQYF
>few|14|TRBJ2-7|TRBV2|TRBD1
TGTGCCAGCCGCGGACAGGGTAATTACTACGAGCAGTACTTC
CASRGQGNYYEQYF
>few|17|TRBJ2-1|TRBV19|TRBD2
TGTGCCAGTAGTATGGAACTAGCGGGAGGGCTTTACAATGAGCAGTTCTTC
CASSMELAGGLYNEQFF
>many|15|TRBJ2-7|TRBV10-3|TRBD2
TGTGCCATCAGTGACTTTGGACTAGCGGCCTACGAGCAGTACTTC
CAISDFGLAAYEQYF
>NA|17|TRBJ2-2|TRBV7-3|NA
TGTGCCAGCAGCTTAATGTGGTCAGGGTCCGGCACCGGGGAGCTGTTTTTT
CASSLMWSGSGTGELFF
>few|15|TRBJ2-1|TRBV9|NA
TGTGCCAGCAGCCCCAGCCAGCGGGTATACAATGAGCAGTTCTTC
CASSPSQRVYNEQFF
>NA|14|TRBJ2-5|TRBV5-1|TRBD2
TGCGCCAGCAGACCCAGCGGGGGCCAAGAGACCCAGTACTTC
CASRPSGGQETQYF
>few|17|TRBJ1-2|TRBV7-2|TRBD1
TGTGCCAGCAGCTTAGCGCAGGGGGCAGGGAGAGGCTATGGCTACACCTTC
CASSLAQGAGRGYGYTF
>few|16|TRBJ1-1|TRBV10-2|NA
TGCGCCAGCAGTGACGGGGGCCTTAGACCGAACACTGAAGCTTTCTTT
CASSDGGLRPNTEAFF
>few|13|TRBJ2-3|TRBV7-2|NA
TGTGCCAGCATCCTCGTAGGTGTTGGACAGAAGTATTTT
CASILVGVGQKYF
>NA|14|TRBJ1-5|TRBV12-3/TRBV12-4|NA
TGTGCCAGCAGTTTATCGGGCTTTGGGCAGCCCCAGCATTTT
CASSLSGFGQPQHF
>few|16|TRBJ2-1|TRBV5-1|TRBD2
TGCGCCAGCAGCACCCTAGCGGGAGGTCTTTACAATGAGCAGTTCTTC
CASSTLAGGLYNEQFF
>few|17|TRBJ1-1|TRBV5-1|TRBD1
TGCGCCAGCAGCGCGGGACAGGTGGTCCGCGGAAACACTGAAGCTTTCTTT
CASSAGQVVRGNTEAFF
>NA|12|TRBJ2-2|TRBV6-5|NA
TGTGCCAGCGGACTGGGGACCGGGGAGCTGTTTTTT
CASGLGTGELFF
>NA|14|TRBJ2-7|TRBV12-3/TRBV12-4|TRBD2
TGTGCCAGCAGCCTAGGGAGGGCCTCCTACGAGCAGTACTTC
CASSLGRASYEQYF
>NA|13|TRBJ2-2|TRBV24-1|NA
TGTGCCACCCGGTGGAGGGGCACCGGGGAGCTGTTTTTT
CATRWRGTGELFF
>NA|18|TRBJ1-5|TRBV5-6|NA
TGTGCCAGCAGCCGGGGGGGAGCCAGAAGTTATAGCAATCAGCCCCAGCATTTT
CASSRGGARSYSNQPQHF
>once|15|TRBJ2-7|TRBV5-1|NA
TGCGCCAGCAGCCCGGTCAATACAGGTAGCTACGAGCAGTACTTC
CASSPVNTGSYEQYF
>few|14|TRBJ1-4|TRBV7-9|NA
TGTGCCAGCAGCTTATATGCAGCTCGGGAAAAACTGTTTTTT
CASSLYAAREKLFF
>few|20|TRBJ2-4|TRBV9|TRBD2
TGTGCCAGCAGCGTAGGGGGATCGGGACTAGCGGGACTAGCCAAAAACATTCAGTACTTC
CASSVGGSGLAGLAKNIQYF
>NA|13|TRBJ2-3|TRBV21-1|NA
TGTGCCAGCAGCAATGTAACCGGTGATACGCAGTATTTT
CASSNVTGDTQYF